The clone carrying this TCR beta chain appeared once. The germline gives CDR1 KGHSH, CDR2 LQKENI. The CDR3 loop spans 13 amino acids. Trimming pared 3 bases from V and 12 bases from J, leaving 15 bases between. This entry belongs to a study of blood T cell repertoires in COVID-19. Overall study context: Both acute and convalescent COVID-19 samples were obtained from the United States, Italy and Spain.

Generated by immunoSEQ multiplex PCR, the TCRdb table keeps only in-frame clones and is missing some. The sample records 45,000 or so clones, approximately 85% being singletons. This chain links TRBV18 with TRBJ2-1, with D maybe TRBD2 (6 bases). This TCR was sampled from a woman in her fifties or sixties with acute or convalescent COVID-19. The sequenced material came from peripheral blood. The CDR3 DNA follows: TGTGCCAGCTCACCCGCAATGGAGGGCGGGCAGTTCTTC. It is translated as CASSPAMEGGQFF.